This TCR beta chain was sequenced for a study of cytomegalovirus exposure and HLA in healthy donors. Overall study findings and caveats: There were some public TCRs occurring in many donors, but most TCR sequences were rare.

The germline gives CDR1 LNHDA, CDR2 SQIVND (reference sequence). CDR3 length: 16 residues. Germline trimming cut 4 bases from V and 0 bases from J; bases unmatched to any gene: 9. Clones were sequenced by immunoSEQ multiplex PCR, and TCRdb holds only the in-frame ones, with some missing. The data contain 65,000 to 75,000 clones, around 96% of them singletons. Of note for this clone: The antigen remains undetermined.

The chain recombines TRBV19 with TRBJ2-7; 7 bases map to TRBD2. The sequencing sample was made of PBMCs. This sequence originates from a woman between 18 and 29 years old in good health and CMV-seropositive. The CDR3 DNA is TGTGCCAGTAGTAGATCGGCGGGAGAAAGCTCCTACGAGCAGTACTTC. Translated: CASSRSAGESSYEQYF. The full variable domain, in which reference TRBV19 and TRBJ2-7 provide the parts outside the CDR3, is DGGITQSPKYLFRKEGQNVTLSCEQNLNHDAMYWYRQDPGQGLRLIYYSQIVNDFQKGDIAEGYSVSREKKESFPLTVTSAQKNPTAFYLCASSRSAGESSYEQYFGPGTRLTVT.